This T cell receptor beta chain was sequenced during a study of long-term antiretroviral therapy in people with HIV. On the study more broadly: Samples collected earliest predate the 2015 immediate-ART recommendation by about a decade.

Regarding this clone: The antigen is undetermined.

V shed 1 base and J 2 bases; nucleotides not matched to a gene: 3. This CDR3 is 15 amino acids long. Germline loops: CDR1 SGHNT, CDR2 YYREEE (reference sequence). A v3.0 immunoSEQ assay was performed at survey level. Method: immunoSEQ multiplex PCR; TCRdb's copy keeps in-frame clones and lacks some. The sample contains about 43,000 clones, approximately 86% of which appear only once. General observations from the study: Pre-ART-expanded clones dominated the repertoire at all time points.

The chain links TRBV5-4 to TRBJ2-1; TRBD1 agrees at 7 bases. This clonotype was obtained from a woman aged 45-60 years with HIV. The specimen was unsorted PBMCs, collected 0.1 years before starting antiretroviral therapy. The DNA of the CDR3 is TGTGCCAGCAGCTTGAAGGGGGCTCCCTACAATGAGCAGTTCTTC. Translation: CASSLKGAPYNEQFF.